This T cell receptor (beta chain) was sequenced during a study of T cell responses to AZD1222 COVID-19 vaccine. With respect to this clone: Antigen unknown.

Notes on the study in general: Just a handful of AZD1222 recipients were seropositive at baseline. All repertoire sampling was performed exclusively after the peak T cell response. Females outnumbered males among donors, who were mostly white British; clonal diversity was possibly underestimated. Spike as a whole was targeted by vaccine-associated CD4 TCRs, dominant at 160-218 and 743-854.

V lost 8 bases and J lost 1; bases outside the gene matches: 13. The CDR3 loop spans 16 amino acids. Germline V lookup: CDR1 SNHLY, CDR2 FYNNEI. Assay: immunoSEQ multiplex PCR; the TCRdb copy retains only in-frame clones and omits some. Here the sample spans about 84,000 clones, approximately 85% being singletons. This receptor was taken from an adult who received the AZD1222 COVID-19 vaccine. The chain couples TRBV2 to TRBJ1-2; 7 bases agree with TRBD1. Source: peripheral blood, taken 28 days after the second AZD1222 dose. The DNA for the CDR3 is TGTGCCAGCTCGAAAAGGGGACAGTTCCGTAACTATGGCTACACCTTC. This encodes CASSKRGQFRNYGYTF.